This TCR beta chain was sequenced for a study of OX40 agonist ivuxolimab in advanced cancers. Data came from immunoSEQ multiplex PCR; TCRdb stores just in-frame clones and leaves some out. The sample shows approximately 90,000 clones, about 90% of them seen only once. Study-wide results and caveats: By week 6 at 0.1 to 3.0 mg/kg, blood CD4+ and CD8+ T cells had expanded clonally.

Sampled blood was obtained at baseline, cycle 4 day 1, and cycle 7 day 1. The CDR3 is 15 residues long. CDR1 SEHNR and CDR2 FQNEAQ come from the germline V gene (reference sequence). The ends were cut back, 1 base at V and 1 base at J, with 10 bases in the middle. Note on this clone: The antigen remains unidentified.

Sequenced here: CD4+ or CD8+ T cells sorted from blood, sampled in a trial of the OX40 agonist ivuxolimab. The TCR originated in an adult with an advanced solid tumor such as melanoma, head and neck, liver or kidney cancer. The rearrangement links TRBV7-9 to TRBJ2-5; weak D call: TRBD2 (6 bases). CDR3 coding DNA: TGTGCCAGCAGCTTAGACGGGACTTCCCAAGAGACCCAGTACTTC. It translates to CASSLDGTSQETQYF.